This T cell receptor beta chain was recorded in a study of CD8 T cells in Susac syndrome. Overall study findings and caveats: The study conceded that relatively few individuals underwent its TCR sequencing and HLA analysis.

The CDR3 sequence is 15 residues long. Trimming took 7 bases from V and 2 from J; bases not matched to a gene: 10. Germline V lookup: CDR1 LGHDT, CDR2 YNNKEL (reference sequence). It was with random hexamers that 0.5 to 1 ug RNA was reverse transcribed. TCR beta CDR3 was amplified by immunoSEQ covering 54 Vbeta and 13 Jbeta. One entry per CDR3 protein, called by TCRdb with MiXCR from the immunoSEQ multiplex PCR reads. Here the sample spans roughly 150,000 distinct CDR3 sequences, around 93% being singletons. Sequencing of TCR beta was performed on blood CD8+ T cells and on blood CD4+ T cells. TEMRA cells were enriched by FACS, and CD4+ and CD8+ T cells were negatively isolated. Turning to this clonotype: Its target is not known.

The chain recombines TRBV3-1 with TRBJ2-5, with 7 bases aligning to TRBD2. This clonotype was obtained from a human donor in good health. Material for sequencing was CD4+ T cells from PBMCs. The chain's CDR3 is CASNNHGGRQETQYF. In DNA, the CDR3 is TGTGCCAGCAACAATCACGGGGGGAGACAAGAGACCCAGTACTTC.